These 2 T cell receptor beta chains share one sample of origin, sequenced in a study of cytomegalovirus exposure and HLA in healthy donors (dated by TCRdb to about 2017). The library was prepared using the immunoSEQ multiplex PCR assay. The multiplex PCR relied on a mix of 60 forward primers for TCR Vbeta segments and 13 reverse primers for TCR Jbeta segments. Held by TCRdb, this immuneACCESS table contains in-frame sequences only and omits some clones. Under half of the omission traces to an unresolved V gene where checked; the cause of the rest is unknown. Across this sample there are 100,000 to 150,000 clones, with 79% seen only once. The top ten clones comprise roughly 0.99% of the sample. The sequenced material came from PBMCs. The receptors derive from a male donor in good health and CMV-seronegative.

CDR3 region: CAWSVLAGEETQYF. DNA of the CDR3: TGTGCCTGGAGTGTACTAGCGGGGGAAGAGACCCAGTACTTC. The V gene is TRBV30, the J gene TRBJ2-5, with 11 bases that match TRBD2. The CDR3 is 14 amino acids. Per germline, CDR1 GTSNPN and CDR2 SVGIG (reference sequence). V was pared by 0 bases and J by 3 bases, with 0 bases of the junction left unmatched.

The V call is TRBV4-1, the J call TRBJ2-4, with 9 bases lining up with TRBD1. The ends lost 6 bases at V and 6 bases at J; junction bases unmatched: 6. CDR1 and CDR2 (germline): MGHRA, YSYEKL. The CDR3 has 14 residues. This CDR3 is CASSHPGQGNIQYF. DNA for the CDR3: TGCGCCAGCAGTCACCCGGGACAGGGAAACATTCAGTACTTC.